Listed below are T cell receptor beta chains from one sample, sequenced in a study of cytomegalovirus exposure and HLA in healthy donors. Here immunoSEQ multiplex PCR was the method, and the copy in TCRdb shows in-frame clones only, minus some. The sample has roughly 100,000 clones, over 70% seen once. Material for sequencing was PBMCs. The receptor source for this set is a woman aged 40 to 49 in good health and CMV-seronegative. Each CDR3 is given with its conserved first and last residue. Each record gives: V gene, clone size, D gene, J gene, CDR3 DNA, CDR3 protein. D genes are given only for firm matches. Part of the rows lack a size; the others show once, few, many or a class for expanded clones.

>TRBV9|-|-|TRBJ2-2
TGTGCCAGCAGCGTAGGGCAGGGAATGGCCGGGGAGCTGTTTTTT
CASSVGQGMAGELFF
>TRBV5-1|-|-|TRBJ1-2
TGCGCCAGCAGCCCACCCCTGGGAGGAGTTGGCTACACCTTC
CASSPPLGGVGYTF
>TRBV4-1|-|TRBD1|TRBJ2-1
TGCGCCAGCAGCCAACTCCCCGGGACAGTCAATGAGCAGTTCTTC
CASSQLPGTVNEQFF
>TRBV6-5|-|-|TRBJ2-5
TGTGCCAGCAGGTCTCCTAGAATCGGAGAGACCCAGTACTTC
CASRSPRIGETQYF
>TRBV13|-|-|TRBJ2-6
TGTGCCAGCAGCCGGCAACAGATCTCTGGGGCCAACGTCCTGACTTTC
CASSRQQISGANVLTF
>TRBV2|-|TRBD2|TRBJ2-5
TGTGCCAGCAGGGGACCCCTAGCGGGGGGGCCGACCCAGTACTTC
CASRGPLAGGPTQYF
>TRBV2|-|-|TRBJ1-5
TGTGCCAGCAGTCCCCAGGGGTTAAATCAGCCCCAGCATTTT
CASSPQGLNQPQHF
>TRBV6-6|-|TRBD1|TRBJ1-3
TGTGCCAGCAGTGACCGGGACAGGGGCCCAGACACCATATATTTT
CASSDRDRGPDTIYF
>TRBV14|-|TRBD1|TRBJ1-2
TGTGCCAGCAGCCTTCGACAGGGGTGGAACTATGGCTACACCTTC
CASSLRQGWNYGYTF
>TRBV7-2|-|-|TRBJ2-7
TGTGCCAGCAGCATACTAGCCAAGGCCACTTCCGAGCAGTACTTC
CASSILAKATSEQYF
>TRBV6-6|-|TRBD1|TRBJ2-1
TGTGCCAGCAGTGGTACAGGGGCGATAGGGCATGAGCAGTTCTTC
CASSGTGAIGHEQFF
>TRBV9|-|-|TRBJ1-2
TGTGCCAGCAGCGAGGTTGGGAGCACCTATGGCTACACCTTC
CASSEVGSTYGYTF
>TRBV25-1|-|TRBD2|TRBJ2-1
TGTGCCAGCAGTGAAGCTAGCGGATCCTACAATGAGCAGTTCTTC
CASSEASGSYNEQFF
>TRBV5-8|few|TRBD1|TRBJ1-4
TGTGCCAGCAGCATGGGACAGCTAGTTGCAACTAATGAAAAACTGTTTTTT
CASSMGQLVATNEKLFF
>TRBV5-6|-|-|TRBJ2-1
TGTGCCAGCAGCCCGGACGGGGGATCGAGGTACAATGAGCAGTTCTTC
CASSPDGGSRYNEQFF
>TRBV6-1|-|TRBD1|TRBJ2-7
TGTGCCAGCGGGGACAGCCTAGCCTACGAGCAGTACTTC
CASGDSLAYEQYF
>TRBV9|few|-|TRBJ2-1
TGTGCCAGCAGCGTAGTTCCCCTCGGGGGTTCGCCGTCGGCTGAGCAGTTCTTC
CASSVVPLGGSPSAEQFF
>TRBV7-9|once|-|TRBJ1-4
TGTGCCAGCTCTCTGCGGGGCAGTAATGAAAAACTGTTTTTT
CASSLRGSNEKLFF
>TRBV4-3|few|-|TRBJ2-2
TGCGCCAGCAGCCGCGACACATCCGGGGAGCTGTTTTTT
CASSRDTSGELFF
>TRBV10-3|-|-|TRBJ2-5
TGTGCCATCAGTGAGTCTGGCCAGTTGGAAGAGACCCAGTACTTC
CAISESGQLEETQYF
>TRBV4-1|-|TRBD2|TRBJ2-1
TGCGCCAGCAGCCAAGTTCCCTCGACTAGCGCCTCCTACAATGAGCAGTTCTTC
CASSQVPSTSASYNEQFF
>TRBV28|-|-|TRBJ1-5
TGTGCCAGCAGTTCCGCCACCACCAAGGGTAGGGGTCAGCCCCAGCATTTT
CASSSATTKGRGQPQHF
>TRBV6-5|few|-|TRBJ2-1
TGTGCCAGCCGCTCACCGATGGGGCATGAGCAGTTCTTC
CASRSPMGHEQFF
>TRBV12-5|-|TRBD1|TRBJ1-2
TGTGCTAGTGGACCGACAGGGCTGAACTATGGCTACACCTTC
CASGPTGLNYGYTF
>TRBV30|-|-|TRBJ2-7
TGTGCCTGGAGTTGTGTTAGGGAGAGCTCCTACGAGCAGTACTTC
CAWSCVRESSYEQYF
>TRBV7-6|-|-|TRBJ2-7
TGTGCCAGCAGCCGGGCGCAGGGCTCCTACGAGCAGTACTTC
CASSRAQGSYEQYF
>TRBV7-9|-|-|TRBJ2-1
TGTGCCAGCAGCTTAGGGACTCAGAATAACAATGAGCAGTTCTTC
CASSLGTQNNNEQFF
>TRBV29-1|-|-|TRBJ1-2
TGCAGCGCCTATGACTCCGATGGCTACACCTTC
CSAYDSDGYTF
>TRBV15|once|-|TRBJ1-6
TGTGCCACCAGCTTGGAGAATAATTCACCCCTCCACTTT
CATSLENNSPLHF
>TRBV5-1|-|-|TRBJ1-1
TGCGCCAGCAGCTCCTACGACAGTTCCAACACTGAAGCTTTCTTT
CASSSYDSSNTEAFF
>TRBV27|few|-|TRBJ1-2
TGTGCCAGCAGTTTATCCCCGAGAAATGGCTACACCTTC
CASSLSPRNGYTF
>TRBV29-1|-|-|TRBJ2-7
TGCAGCGTTGCCTTTTCTGGAGGCGAGCAGTACTTC
CSVAFSGGEQYF
>TRBV30|-|-|TRBJ1-3
TGTGCCTCCCTGGAGGATTCTGGAAACACCATATATTTT
CASLEDSGNTIYF
>TRBV2|-|-|TRBJ2-1
TGTGCCAGCAGGACGACAGAACCCTACAATGAGCAGTTCTTC
CASRTTEPYNEQFF
>TRBV9|-|TRBD2|TRBJ2-5
TGTGCCAGCAGCGTCAGCGGGGGAGAGACCCAGTACTTC
CASSVSGGETQYF
>TRBV2|-|-|TRBJ1-6
TGTGCCAGCAGTGAAGTCACGGGATCCAATTCACCCCTCCACTTT
CASSEVTGSNSPLHF
>TRBV5-4|-|TRBD1|TRBJ2-1
TGTGCCAGCAGCTTGGATCTGACAGGGAGATACAATGAGCAGTTCTTC
CASSLDLTGRYNEQFF
>TRBV4-3|-|-|TRBJ1-5
TGCGCCAGCAGCCAAGTCAAGAAGTGGGGGGTACTAGACCCTAGCAATCAGCCCCAGCATTTT
CASSQVKKWGVLDPSNQPQHF
>TRBV7-9|few|-|TRBJ2-7
TGTGCCAGCAGCTTAGTCTTCACCGGGAGCTCCTACGAGCAGTACTTC
CASSLVFTGSSYEQYF
>TRBV6-5|few|TRBD1|TRBJ1-4
TGTGCCAGCAGGTGGGACAGGGCGACTAATGAAAAACTGTTTTTT
CASRWDRATNEKLFF
>TRBV19|-|-|TRBJ2-1
TGTGCCAGTAGCCCTCAGGGGTCCTACAATGAGCAGTTCTTC
CASSPQGSYNEQFF
>TRBV19|-|-|TRBJ2-7
TGTGCCAGTAGTACCCCAGGGGTTTCCTACGAGCAGTACTTC
CASSTPGVSYEQYF
>TRBV7-3|once|TRBD1|TRBJ2-1
TGTGCCAGCAGCTTAAGATCCGGCAGGGGGTCCAACAATGAGCAGTTCTTC
CASSLRSGRGSNNEQFF
>TRBV4-1|-|TRBD2|TRBJ2-2
TGCGCCAGCAGCCCCCTCGGGGGGGCCGGTCCCGGGGAGCTGTTTTTT
CASSPLGGAGPGELFF
>TRBV30|-|TRBD1|TRBJ2-7
TGTGCCTGGAGTGGACAGGGATATCGGCCCCAGTACTTC
CAWSGQGYRPQYF
>TRBV7-9|once|-|TRBJ2-3
TGTGCCAGCATGTCCCTGAGGGATTCCACGGATACGCAGTATTTT
CASMSLRDSTDTQYF
>TRBV4-3|-|-|TRBJ1-4
TGCGCCAGCAGCCAAGACTCGGCTGGGGAGGAAAAACTGTTTTTT
CASSQDSAGEEKLFF
>TRBV6-1|-|-|TRBJ2-2
TGTGCCGGTCACAGCAACACCGGGGAGCTGTTTTTT
CAGHSNTGELFF
>TRBV7-6|-|-|TRBJ2-7
TGTGCCAGCAGCCCAGACGGGTCCTACGAGCAGTACTTC
CASSPDGSYEQYF
>TRBV7-9|-|-|TRBJ1-1
TGTGCCAGCAGCTTAGTTCAGGGTTCAGCTTTCTTT
CASSLVQGSAFF
>TRBV27|-|TRBD2|TRBJ2-1
TGTGCCAGCAGTTTAACGCCGGGACTAGCGGGGACCAATGAGCAGTTCTTC
CASSLTPGLAGTNEQFF
>TRBV27|few|-|TRBJ2-3
TGTGCCAGCAGTTTATTGACAGGAGATACGCAGTATTTT
CASSLLTGDTQYF